These 32 T cell receptor beta chains came from one sample sequenced in a study of tissue T cells after allogeneic stem cell transplantation. Profiling relied on immunoSEQ multiplex PCR, and the TCRdb table lists in-frame clones only, not all of them. The sample records approximately 2,000 clones, around 76% being singletons. This specimen was colon tissue, taken at autopsy. These receptors were taken from a male patient aged 35-70 years with steroid-refractory graft-versus-host disease after an allogeneic stem cell transplant. The graft donor may have contributed some T cells.

The CDR3 is CASSYGSGVTDGYTF. The CDR3 DNA reads as TGTGCCAGCAGTTACGGCTCAGGGGTGACGGATGGCTACACCTTC. The J gene is TRBJ1-2, the V gene TRBV6-2 or TRBV6-3; possibly TRBD1 for D (6 bases). Germline assignment: CDR1 MNHEY and CDR2 SVGEGT. The CDR3 totals 15 residues. Between the trimmed V and J ends, which lost 2 bases and 6 bases, there was a span of 16 bases.

The chain couples TRBV6-4 to TRBJ1-6; 8 nucleotides align to TRBD1. Trimming took 4 bases from V and 5 from J; bases not matched to a gene: 1. Germline V gives CDR1 MRHNA, CDR2 SNTAGT. The CDR3 spans 14 residues. The CDR3 region is CASSATGDNSPLHF. In nucleotides, the CDR3 is TGTGCCAGCAGTGCGACAGGGGATAATTCACCCCTCCACTTT.

The chain links TRBV2 to TRBJ2-7, with unresolved D. CDR3 length equals 12 residues. Germline loops: CDR1 SNHLY, CDR2 FYNNEI. The V end was cut by 8 bases, the J end by 0 bases, with 8 bases between. The CDR3 DNA is TGTGCCAGCGGTGGGGTCTCCTACGAGCAGTACTTC. Translating gives CASGGVSYEQYF.

The chain uses TRBV11-3 and TRBJ2-1; 7 positions match TRBD1. The germline V gene encodes CDR1 SGHNT and CDR2 YENEEA. The CDR3 has 15 residues. With 5 bases clipped from V and 8 bases from J, the junction kept 12 bases outside the gene matches. The CDR3, as DNA: TGTGCCAGCAGCCAAACATCGGACAGGATCGATGAGCAGTTCTTC. This translates into CASSQTSDRIDEQFF.

J is TRBJ2-7 and V is TRBV5-1; 8 bases align to TRBD1. Germline-derived CDR1 and CDR2 are SGHRS and YFSETQ. This CDR3 has 15 residues. The trim removed 4 bases at V and 2 bases at J, leaving 8 bases unmatched. The CDR3 here is CASSNGAGGPYEQYF. CDR3 bases: TGCGCCAGCAGCAACGGCGCAGGGGGCCCCTACGAGCAGTACTTC.

J is TRBJ2-1 and V is TRBV7-2; tentative D call: TRBD2 (5 bases). This CDR3 comprises 15 residues. Trimming took off 2 bases at V and 0 bases at J, with 8 bases between the two ends. The germline gives CDR1 SGHTA, CDR2 FQGNSA. CDR3 amino acids: CASSLLANSYNEQFF. As DNA, the CDR3 is TGTGCCAGCAGCTTACTAGCTAACTCCTACAATGAGCAGTTCTTC.

This chain uses TRBV7-3 with TRBJ2-1; 7 nucleotides line up with TRBD2. V shed 9 bases, J shed 0 bases, and the junction held 5 bases outside the gene matches. The V gene's germline CDR1 is SGHTA and CDR2 FQGTGA. The CDR3 consists of 14 residues. CDR3 in amino acids: CARRAGLSYNEQFF. DNA of the CDR3: TGTGCCAGAAGAGCGGGACTCTCCTACAATGAGCAGTTCTTC.

The rearrangement links TRBV6-6 to TRBJ1-6; D unclear. In germline, CDR1 is MNHNY, CDR2 SVGAGI (reference sequence). This CDR3 contains 13 residues. V lost 1 base, J lost 8 bases, and 6 bases lay in between. CDR3 in DNA: TGTGCCAGCAGTTACTATCGGGATTCACCCCTCCACTTT. It specifies CASSYYRDSPLHF.

This clone turned up a few times. The chain combines TRBV28 with TRBJ2-7; no definite D call. Germline CDR1 is MDHEN and CDR2 is SYDVKM. CDR3 length equals 14 residues. V was pared by 6 bases and J by 3 bases, with 15 bases between. CDR3 sequence reads: CASRPGSPDYEQYF. The CDR3 DNA sequence: TGTGCCAGCAGACCCGGGTCACCGGACTACGAGCAGTACTTC.

The chain combines TRBV7-3 with TRBJ2-3; no reliable D call. The CDR3 runs to 14 residues. Trimming removed 0 bases at V and 6 bases at J, with 10 bases between. The germline CDR1 and CDR2 sequences are SGHTA and FQGTGA. This CDR3 reads CASSLTYSPDTQYF. In DNA form, the CDR3 reads TGTGCCAGCAGCTTAACCTATTCTCCGGATACGCAGTATTTT. Combining the CDR3 with reference TRBV7-3 and TRBJ2-3 gives the whole variable domain GAGVSQTPSNKVTEKGKYVELRCDPISGHTALYWYRQSLGQGPEFLIYFQGTGAADDSGLPNDRFFAVRPEGSVSTLKIQRTERGDSAVYLCASSLTYSPDTQYFGPGTRLTVL.

The chain couples TRBV7-2 to TRBJ1-5; 10 bases agree with TRBD1. V gave up 0 bases and J gave up 5 bases; unmatched junction bases: 4. There are 16 residues in the CDR3. CDR1 and CDR2 from the germline V gene are SGHTA and FQGNSA. CDR3 sequence: CASSLATGGADQPQHF. As DNA, the CDR3 is TGTGCCAGCAGCTTAGCGACAGGGGGCGCGGATCAGCCCCAGCATTTT.

This chain uses TRBV7-6 with TRBJ2-6; D might be TRBD1 (6 bases). V was clipped by 0 bases and J by 0 bases, with 18 bases between them. Germline CDR1 SGHVS, CDR2 FNYEAQ. The CDR3 consists of 20 residues. This CDR3 reads CASSLAARTDLSSGANVLTF. The CDR3 bases are TGTGCCAGCAGCTTAGCCGCTCGGACAGACTTGAGCTCTGGGGCCAACGTCCTGACTTTC.

J is TRBJ1-5 and V is TRBV6-2 or TRBV6-3; possible D gene TRBD1, 6 bases. The CDR3 has 16 residues. Trimming removed 6 bases from V and 2 bases from J, with 17 bases in between. Germline V CDR1 and CDR2: MNHEY, SVGEGT. The CDR3 DNA follows: TGTGCCAGCAGCCTCGGAACAGGGTTAGGCAATCAGCCCCAGCATTTT. It encodes CASSLGTGLGNQPQHF.

This chain links TRBV7-9 with TRBJ1-1, with 9 bases that match TRBD1. The J segment lost 4 bases and the V segment lost 6 bases, leaving 3 bases of the junction unmatched. CDR1 and CDR2 (germline): SEHNR, FQNEAQ (reference sequence). The CDR3 runs 13 residues. CDR3 amino acids: CASSRDRVTEAFF. CDR3 coding DNA: TGTGCCAGCAGTCGGGACAGGGTCACTGAAGCTTTCTTT.

As for this clone: A read error may produce the germline difference seen at one junction end. This chain joins TRBV7-7 and TRBJ2-7; unclear D gene. CDR1 is SSHAT and CDR2 is FNYEAQ in the germline V gene (reference sequence). This CDR3 has 14 residues. CDR3 nucleotides: TGTGCTAGCAGCTTAGCCGTTGGGCGCCACGAGCAGTACTTC. Translated: CASSLAVGRHEQYF.

The V and J genes are TRBV30 and TRBJ1-6, with 12 bases matching TRBD1. Trimming cost V 3 bases and J 9 bases; bases outside gene matches: 9. The CDR3 covers 16 residues. CDR1 is GTSNPN, CDR2 SVGIG, per germline (reference sequence). CDR3 amino acids: CAWRGLGQGAGSPLHF. As DNA, the CDR3 is TGTGCCTGGAGGGGCCTGGGACAGGGGGCTGGTTCACCCCTCCACTTT.

This chain joins TRBV6-2 or TRBV6-3 and TRBJ2-1; D not certain. CDR3 length: 11 amino acids. Per germline, CDR1 MNHEY and CDR2 SVGEGT. Trimming took 2 bases from V and 8 from J, leaving 4 bases between them. The chain's CDR3 is CASSYGDEQFF. The CDR3 DNA reads as TGTGCCAGCAGTTACGGCGATGAGCAGTTCTTC.

The V and J genes are TRBV19 and TRBJ2-3, with 9 bases matching TRBD1. With V trimmed by 7 bases and J by 3 bases, 5 bases remained unmatched. Germline CDR1 and CDR2: LNHDA and SQIVND (reference sequence). The CDR3 extends over 14 amino acids. CDR3 DNA: TGTGCCAGTAACCCCGACAGGGGGACAGATACGCAGTATTTT. It yields the protein CASNPDRGTDTQYF.

This clone was counted a few times. V gene TRBV7-8 combines with J gene TRBJ1-4; perhaps TRBD1 as D (6 bases). This CDR3 has 13 amino acids. Germline V gene lookup returns CDR1 SGHVS and CDR2 FQNEAQ. Deletions cut 3 bases from V and 6 bases from J, with 8 bases between. CDR3 in amino acids: CASSFRQDEKLFF. The CDR3 nucleotides read TGTGCCAGCAGCTTTAGACAGGATGAAAAACTGTTTTTT.

V gene TRBV7-6 combines with J gene TRBJ2-2, with D maybe TRBD1 (5 bases). CDR3 length equals 15 residues. The germline CDR1 and CDR2 sequences are SGHVS and FNYEAQ. V gave up 2 bases and J gave up 8 bases, with 15 bases separating them. This chain's CDR3 is CASSLTQGGPGELFF. CDR3 nucleotides: TGTGCCAGCAGCTTAACTCAGGGCGGTCCGGGGGAGCTGTTTTTT.

This clone was observed a single time. The J gene is TRBJ2-2, the V gene TRBV27; 9 bases fit TRBD2. CDR3 length: 15 amino acids. The germline CDR1 and CDR2 sequences are MNHEY and SMNVEV (reference sequence). The J segment lost 6 bases and the V segment lost 1 base, leaving 3 bases of the junction unmatched. CDR3: CASSLLAGVAGELFF. The CDR3 coding sequence is TGTGCCAGCAGTTTATTAGCGGGGGTGGCCGGGGAGCTGTTTTTT.

The V gene is TRBV5-1, the J gene TRBJ1-4; tentatively, D is TRBD1 (6 bases). Trimming pared 0 bases from V and 6 bases from J, leaving 12 bases between. The CDR3 sequence is 15 residues long. CDR1 is SGHRS and CDR2 is YFSETQ in the germline V gene. The CDR3 spells CASSLDRGGDEKLFF. CDR3 sequence (DNA): TGCGCCAGCAGCTTGGATCGAGGGGGTGATGAAAAACTGTTTTTT. The full variable domain, its missing parts supplied by reference TRBV5-1 and TRBJ1-4, is KAGVTQTPRYLIKTRGQQVTLSCSPISGHRSVSWYQQTPGQGLQFLFEYFSETQRNKGNFPGRFSGRQFSNSRSEMNVSTLELGDSALYLCASSLDRGGDEKLFFGSGTQLSVL.

The rearrangement links TRBV5-6 to TRBJ2-7, with D maybe TRBD2 (6 bases). Germline V gives CDR1 SGHDT, CDR2 YYEEEE. V was pared by 4 bases and J by 11 bases, with 13 bases between. This CDR3 is 11 amino acids long. The CDR3 bases are TGTGCCAGCAGCCAGAGACTAGAGGAGTACTTC. Protein sequence: CASSQRLEEYF.

This sequence joins TRBV20-1 and TRBJ2-4; no clear D gene. Germline V gene sequence: CDR1 DFQATT, CDR2 SNEGSKA (reference sequence). Trimming removed 3 bases from V and 8 bases from J, with 8 bases in between. The CDR3 runs 11 residues. CDR3 bases: TGCAGTGCTAGGTCAAGGGACATTCAGTACTTC. It yields the protein CSARSRDIQYF.

The V and J genes are TRBV28 and TRBJ2-7; D is ambiguous. CDR3 size: 14 residues. CDR1 is MDHEN and CDR2 is SYDVKM in the germline V gene. V was shortened by 8 bases and J by 4 bases, with 18 bases between the two germline ends. Written as DNA, the CDR3 is TGTGCCAGCGGTGCGCCTCCTTCAGGATACGAGCAGTACTTC. As protein: CASGAPPSGYEQYF. Supplemented by reference TRBV28 and TRBJ2-7, the full variable domain reads DVKVTQSSRYLVKRTGEKVFLECVQDMDHENMFWYRQDPGLGLRLIYFSYDVKMKEKGDIPEGYSVSREKKERFSLILESASTNQTSMYLCASGAPPSGYEQYFGPGTRLTVT.

This chain uses TRBV21-1 with TRBJ1-2; TRBD1 is the table's D call, not checked against the DNA. TRBV21-1 is tagged as a pseudogene. This CDR3 has 19 amino acids. As DNA, the CDR3 is TGTGCCAGCAGCAAAAGGTGGTCGCCGGGACAGGGGAACGGTGGGTGCTACACCTTC. This translates into CASSKRWSPGQGNGGCYTF.

This rearrangement joins TRBV5-1 to TRBJ2-6; the D gene is possibly TRBD1 (5 bases). V lost 6 bases and J lost 0, with 13 bases in between. The V gene's germline CDR1 is SGHRS and CDR2 YFSETQ. This CDR3 region has 16 residues. The CDR3 spells CASTRQGGSGANVLTF. DNA for the CDR3: TGCGCCAGCACTAGGCAGGGCGGCTCTGGGGCCAACGTCCTGACTTTC.

In this sample, this clone turned up a few times. This chain joins TRBV18 and TRBJ1-3; TRBD1 might be the D (5 bases). Per the germline V gene, CDR1 is KGHSH and CDR2 is LQKENI. The CDR3 is made up of 15 amino acids. V shed 4 bases and J shed 0 bases, with 10 bases lying between them. The DNA of the CDR3 is TGTGCCAGCTCACTTGACAGTTTCTCTGGAAACACCATATATTTT. It codes for CASSLDSFSGNTIYF.

The J gene is TRBJ1-4, the V gene TRBV6-5, with TRBD1 matching 7 bases. V was pared by 6 bases and J by 8 bases, with 6 bases of the junction left unmatched. Germline V gives CDR1 MNHEY, CDR2 SVGAGI. The CDR3 is made up of 13 amino acids. The CDR3, as DNA: TGTGCCAGCAGCCGACAGGGACGCGAAAAACTGTTTTTT. Translated: CASSRQGREKLFF.

The rearrangement links TRBV9 to TRBJ1-2, with 9 nucleotides matching TRBD1. The CDR3 length is 15 residues. V was pared by 4 bases and J by 6 bases, with 10 bases of the junction left unmatched. The V gene's germline CDR1 is SGDLS and CDR2 YYNGEE. CDR3 DNA sequence: TGTGCCAGCAGCACCCGGGACAGGGTAAGAGATGGCTACACCTTC. Translated, it gives CASSTRDRVRDGYTF.

The chain links TRBV10-1 to TRBJ2-5, with 11 bases lining up with TRBD2. The V gene end was trimmed by 3 bases and the J gene end by 5 bases; junction bases not matched to a gene: 8. The CDR3 runs 16 residues. In germline, CDR1 is WNHNN, CDR2 SYGVQD (reference sequence). CDR3 bases: TGCGCCAGCAGTGAAAGTAGCGGGGGGGGTCGGGAGACCCAGTACTTC. Protein product: CASSESSGGGRETQYF.

CDR3 nucleotide sequence: TGTGCCAGCAGGCTCAATAGCCAAGAGACCCAGTACTTC. Its protein is CASRLNSQETQYF. The chain links TRBV12-3 or TRBV12-4 to TRBJ2-5; no clear D. Deletions cut 6 bases from V and 1 base from J, with 9 bases between. The CDR3 length is 13 residues.